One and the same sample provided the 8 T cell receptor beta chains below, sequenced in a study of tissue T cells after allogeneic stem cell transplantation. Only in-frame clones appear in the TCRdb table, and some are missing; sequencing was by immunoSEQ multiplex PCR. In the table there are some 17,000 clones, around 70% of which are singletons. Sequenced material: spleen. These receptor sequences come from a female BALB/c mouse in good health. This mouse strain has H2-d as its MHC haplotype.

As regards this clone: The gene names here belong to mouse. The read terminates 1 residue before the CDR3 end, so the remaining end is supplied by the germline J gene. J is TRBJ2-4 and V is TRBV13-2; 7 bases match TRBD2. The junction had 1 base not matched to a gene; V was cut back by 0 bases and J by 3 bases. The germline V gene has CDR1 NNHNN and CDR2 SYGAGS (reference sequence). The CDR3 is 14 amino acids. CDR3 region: CASGDDWGQNTLYF. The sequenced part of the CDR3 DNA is TGTGCCAGCGGTGATGACTGGGGCCAAAACACCTTGTAC.

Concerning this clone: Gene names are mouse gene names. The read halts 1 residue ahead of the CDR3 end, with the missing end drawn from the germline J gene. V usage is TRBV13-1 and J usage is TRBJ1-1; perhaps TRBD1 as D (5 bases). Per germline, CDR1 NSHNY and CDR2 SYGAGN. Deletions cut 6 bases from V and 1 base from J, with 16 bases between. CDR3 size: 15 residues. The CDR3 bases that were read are TGTGCCAGCAAATCCTCGGGGGGGAGGAACACAGAAGTCTTC. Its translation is CASKSSGGRNTEVF. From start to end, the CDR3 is CASKSSGGRNTEVFF.

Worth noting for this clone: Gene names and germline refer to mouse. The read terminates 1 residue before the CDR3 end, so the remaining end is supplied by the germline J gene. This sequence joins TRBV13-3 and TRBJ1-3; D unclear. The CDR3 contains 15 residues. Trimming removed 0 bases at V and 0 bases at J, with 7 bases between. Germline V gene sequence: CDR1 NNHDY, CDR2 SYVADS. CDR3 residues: CASSDDRNSGNTLYF. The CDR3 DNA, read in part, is TGTGCCAGCAGTGATGACAGAAATTCTGGAAATACGCTCTAT.

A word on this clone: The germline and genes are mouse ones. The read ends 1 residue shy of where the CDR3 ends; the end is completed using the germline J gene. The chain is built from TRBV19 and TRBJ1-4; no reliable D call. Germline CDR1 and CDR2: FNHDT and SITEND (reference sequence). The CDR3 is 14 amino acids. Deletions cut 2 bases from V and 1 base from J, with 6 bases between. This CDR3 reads CASSIPSSNERLFF. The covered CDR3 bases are TGTGCCAGCAGTATTCCCAGTTCCAACGAAAGATTATTT.

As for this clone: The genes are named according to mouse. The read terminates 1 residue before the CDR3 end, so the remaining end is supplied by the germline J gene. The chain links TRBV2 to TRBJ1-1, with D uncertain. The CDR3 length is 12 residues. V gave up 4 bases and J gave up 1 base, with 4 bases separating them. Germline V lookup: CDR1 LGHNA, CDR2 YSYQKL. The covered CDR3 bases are TGTGCCAGCAGCCCTAGAAACACAGAAGTCTTC. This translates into CASSPRNTEVF. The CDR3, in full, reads CASSPRNTEVFF.

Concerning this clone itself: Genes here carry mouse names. The CDR3 is CASGGPWGVGEQYF. The DNA read from the CDR3 is TGTGCCAGCGGTGGGCCCTGGGGGGTTGGTGAACAGTAC. The rearrangement uses TRBV13-2 and TRBJ2-7; 8 bases fit TRBD2. The CDR3 extends 1 residue past the end of the read, so its final part is completed from the germline J gene. J gave up 6 bases and V 3 bases, and 8 bases lay outside the gene matches. Germline V gene sequence: CDR1 NNHNN, CDR2 SYGAGS (reference sequence). The CDR3 runs to 14 residues.

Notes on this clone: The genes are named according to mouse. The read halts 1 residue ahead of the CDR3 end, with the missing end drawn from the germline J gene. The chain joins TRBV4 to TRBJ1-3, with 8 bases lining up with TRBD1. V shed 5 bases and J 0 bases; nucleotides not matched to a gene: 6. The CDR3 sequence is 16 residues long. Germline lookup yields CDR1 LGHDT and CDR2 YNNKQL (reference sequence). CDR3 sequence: CASSRDRPNSGNTLYF. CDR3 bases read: TGTGCCAGCAGCCGGGACAGGCCCAATTCTGGAAATACGCTCTAT.

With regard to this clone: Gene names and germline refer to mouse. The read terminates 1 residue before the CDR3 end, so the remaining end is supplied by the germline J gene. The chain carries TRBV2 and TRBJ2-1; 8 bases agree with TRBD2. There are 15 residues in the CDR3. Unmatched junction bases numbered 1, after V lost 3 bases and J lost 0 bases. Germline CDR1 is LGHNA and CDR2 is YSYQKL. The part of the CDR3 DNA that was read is TGTGCCAGCAGCCAGACTGGGGCTAACTATGCTGAGCAGTTC. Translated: CASSQTGANYAEQF. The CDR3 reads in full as CASSQTGANYAEQFF.